This T cell receptor beta chain derives from a study of T cells in Graves' hyperthyroidism and ophthalmopathy. Overall study findings and caveats: Most clonotypes expanded in thyroid above 0.001 were likewise present in blood. A 13 V-J model separated ophthalmopathy from stable hyperthyroidism.

This CDR3 comprises 14 residues. Germline V CDR1 and CDR2: SNHLY, FYNNEI. Enrolled ophthalmopathy patients presented with a Clinical Activity Score of at least 3, a NOSPECS grade of at least 4, and disease duration under 3 months. Pregnant or lactating patients were excluded, as were those with uncontrolled infection or other autoimmune disease. Researchers amplified the TCR beta CDR3 regions from RNA transcripts. The HTBI set primed first-round TCR CDR3 RT-PCR. MiXCR was run by TCRdb on the multiplex PCR reads, yielding one entry per CDR3 protein. The data hold approximately 600,000 distinct CDR3 sequences, with 20% observed a single time. On this clonotype: Its cognate antigen is unknown. It may be a read error: a sequence one base away is much more abundant.

Sequencing was done on a sample of blood. The V call is TRBV2, the J call TRBJ1-2; 8 bases map to TRBD1. The receptor was derived from a man aged 25 to 40 with Graves' ophthalmopathy. This CDR3 is CTSRGTGGSYGYTF. The CDR3 DNA follows: TGTACCAGCAGGGGGACAGGAGGCAGCTATGGCTACACCTTC.